The clone carrying this T cell receptor beta chain was counted many times. Its specificity is unknown. These data originate in a study of T cell repertoires in cytomegalovirus infection. Study details: The public TCR beta signatures pointed to both CMV infection and matching HLA type. Study-wide findings and caveats: Clonotype analysis showed dominance of the ex vivo response by HLA-C-restricted CMV-specific TCR beta clonotypes.

The CDR3 is 13 residues long. Germline CDR1 and CDR2: SGHTA and FQGNSA. The V segment lost 5 bases and the J segment 7 bases; nucleotides outside the gene matches: 7. In TCRdb, the reads were re-called with MiXCR into one record per CDR3 protein. The table lists approximately 750,000 distinct CDR3 sequences, roughly 36% of them singletons. This TCR was recovered from a human donor in good health (CMV status not recorded). Some clones in this sample may be carry-over from other donors' samples. The sequenced material came from PBMCs. The chain has TRBV7-2 and TRBJ1-2, with 7 bases identical to TRBD1. In DNA, the CDR3 is TGTGCCAGCAGCCTTCCGGACAGGCGTGGCTACACCTTC. This encodes CASSLPDRRGYTF.